The count of the clone carrying this T cell receptor (beta chain) is one. Its specificity is unknown. These data originate in a study of CD8 T cells in ankylosing spondylitis. Construction of TCR beta libraries was performed using quantitative 5'-RACE with molecular barcodes. TCRdb re-analysed the 5' RACE reads in MiXCR, keeping a single row per CDR3 protein. Here the sample spans some 840,000 distinct CDR3 sequences, roughly 10% being singletons. The CDR3 runs to 15 residues. CDR1 is SGDLS, CDR2 YYNGEE, per germline. The V end was cut by 0 bases, the J end by 8 bases, with 17 bases between. Study-level points and caveats: There were earlier reports of some motif variants in reactive arthritis synovial fluid and blood. Within matched ankylosing spondylitis synovial fluid, disease-linked clones were reportedly significantly enriched. CD8+ disease-linked clones were present at relatively low frequencies in blood. Apparently characteristic of ankylosing spondylitis blood was a TCR beta motif (about eight highly homologous variants).

This receptor was taken from a male donor with ankylosing spondylitis. Sequenced material: blood, either unsorted or a sorted T cell fraction (not recorded which). The chain combines TRBV9 with TRBJ1-2, with D possibly TRBD1 on 5 matching bases. Here the CDR3 reads CASSVAGTASGGYTF. The CDR3 DNA sequence: TGTGCCAGCAGCGTAGCTGGGACCGCCAGCGGCGGCTACACCTTC.